The clone carrying this T cell receptor (beta chain) was seen a few times. This sample was taken from a study of T-cell reconstitution after alpha-beta-depleted transplantation in children. The authors prepared the TCRbeta library with unique molecular identifiers. TCRdb called the PCR reads again in MiXCR, with one record for every CDR3 protein. The sample lists fewer than 400,000 distinct CDR3 sequences; over 20% were seen once. This CDR3 region has 19 residues. Germline V gene sequence: CDR1 SGHRS, CDR2 YFSETQ. The ends were cut back, 1 base at V and 0 bases at J, with 20 bases in the middle. The J gene is TRBJ2-1, the V gene TRBV5-1, with D maybe TRBD2 (5 bases). The TCR originated in a human donor who donated a stem cell graft to a child with acute myeloid leukemia. Sequenced here: PBMCs from the stem cell graft donor, sampled from the stem cell graft. Here the CDR3 reads CASSLPFGVEGSSYNEQFF. For the CDR3, the DNA is TGCGCCAGCAGCTTGCCCTTCGGGGTGGAAGGAAGCTCCTACAATGAGCAGTTCTTC. Based on the CDR3 plus reference TRBV5-1 and TRBJ2-1, the full variable domain is KAGVTQTPRYLIKTRGQQVTLSCSPISGHRSVSWYQQTPGQGLQFLFEYFSETQRNKGNFPGRFSGRQFSNSRSEMNVSTLELGDSALYLCASSLPFGVEGSSYNEQFFGPGTRLTVL.